These 17 T cell receptor beta chains came from one sample sequenced in a study of shared clonotypes between healthy human individuals. Data came from immunoSEQ multiplex PCR; TCRdb stores just in-frame clones and leaves some out. This table holds millions of clones, approximately 94% found once. Naive CD8 cells were CD45RO-negative, positively selected for CCR7, excluding terminally differentiated effector memory CD45RA+ cells. Sequencing was performed on naive CD8+ T cells from PBMCs. These receptor sequences come from a man younger than 30 in good health. Some clones in this sample may be carry-over from other donors' samples.

This chain uses TRBV10-2 with TRBJ2-1, with D perhaps TRBD1 (5 bases). The length of the CDR3 is 14 residues. The germline CDR1 and CDR2 sequences are WSHSY and SAAADI. Trimming shortened V by 7 bases and J by 2 bases, and 12 bases separated the two germline ends. CDR3 region: CASTDTFTYNEQFF. The CDR3, as DNA: TGCGCCAGCACGGACACTTTTACCTACAATGAGCAGTTCTTC.

This clone came up a few times. The chain is built from TRBV7-9 and TRBJ1-1; D unresolved. The CDR3 runs 13 residues. Trimming left V 7 bases short and J 5 bases short, with 14 bases between. Germline CDR1 is SEHNR and CDR2 is FQNEAQ (reference sequence). The CDR3 loop reads CASTRRLETEAFF. For the CDR3, the DNA is TGTGCCAGCACACGGAGGTTGGAAACTGAAGCTTTCTTT. Based on the CDR3 plus reference TRBV7-9 and TRBJ1-1, the full variable domain is DTGVSQNPRHKITKRGQNVTFRCDPISEHNRLYWYRQTLGQGPEFLTYFQNEAQLEKSRLLSDRFSAERPKGSFSTLEIQRTEQGDSAMYLCASTRRLETEAFFGQGTRLTVV.

The chain has TRBV7-2 and TRBJ2-2; no clear D. Trimming removed 5 bases from V and 5 bases from J, with 6 bases in between. The CDR3 is 12 amino acids. CDR1 and CDR2 from the germline V gene are SGHTA and FQGNSA. DNA for the CDR3: TGTGCCAGCAGCCCTTTAACCGGGGAGCTGTTTTTT. Protein sequence: CASSPLTGELFF. The variable domain in full, completed from reference TRBV7-2 and TRBJ2-2, reads GAGVSQSPSNKVTEKGKDVELRCDPISGHTALYWYRQSLGQGLEFLIYFQGNSAPDKSGLPSDRFSAERTGGSVSTLTIQRTQQEDSAVYLCASSPLTGELFFGEGSRLTVL.

The CDR3 region has the DNA TGTGCCAGCAGCGCCGGATACGGTAATGAAAAACTGTTTTTT. Translating it yields CASSAGYGNEKLFF. The chain links TRBV9 to TRBJ1-4; D call uncertain. Germline CDR1 is SGDLS and CDR2 is YYNGEE. The CDR3 contains 14 residues. Between the trimmed V and J ends, which lost 3 bases and 4 bases, there was a span of 10 bases.

The rearrangement links TRBV27 to TRBJ2-3; unclear D gene. This CDR3 is 16 amino acids long. Germline CDR1 is MNHEY and CDR2 is SMNVEV (reference sequence). Trimming took off 2 bases at V and 5 bases at J, with 17 bases between the two ends. The CDR3 spells CASSLQATGLRDTQYF. DNA of the CDR3: TGTGCCAGCAGTTTACAAGCCACCGGGCTCCGAGATACGCAGTATTTT.

The genes are TRBV7-6 and TRBJ1-3, with D maybe TRBD1 (6 bases). Germline CDR1 and CDR2: SGHVS and FNYEAQ. This CDR3 region has 15 residues. V was clipped by 5 bases and J by 1 base, with 12 bases between them. CDR3 region: CASSPEGGSGNTIYF. The CDR3 region has the DNA TGTGCCAGCAGCCCAGAAGGGGGGTCTGGAAACACCATATATTTT.

The genes are TRBV7-9 and TRBJ2-2, with 9 bases identical to TRBD2. Germline CDR1 and CDR2: SEHNR and FQNEAQ (reference sequence). V lost 1 base and J lost 6; bases outside the gene matches: 6. CDR3 size: 16 residues. The CDR3: CASSLGLAGDAGELFF. The CDR3 nucleotides read TGTGCCAGCAGCTTAGGGTTAGCGGGGGACGCCGGGGAGCTGTTTTTT.

The chain recombines TRBV13 with TRBJ2-1; D ambiguous. The CDR3 sequence is 14 residues long. Germline assignment: CDR1 PRHDT and CDR2 FYEKMQ (reference sequence). Trimming left V 0 bases short and J 3 bases short, with 6 bases between. CDR3 residues: CASSLGGNYNEQFF. The DNA for the CDR3 is TGTGCCAGCAGCTTAGGTGGGAACTACAATGAGCAGTTCTTC.

The chain joins TRBV14 to TRBJ2-3; D is ambiguous. Per germline, CDR1 SGHDN and CDR2 FVKESK. V lost 0 bases to trimming and J lost 1 base, with 11 bases between them. The CDR3 consists of 16 residues. CDR3 residues: CASSQDKLARTDTQYF. The CDR3 DNA reads TGTGCCAGCAGCCAAGATAAACTGGCCCGCACAGATACGCAGTATTTT.

The V gene is TRBV27, the J gene TRBJ1-1; 7 bases fit TRBD1. The CDR3 has 15 residues. V gave up 5 bases and J gave up 4 bases; unmatched junction bases: 10. From germline, CDR1 is MNHEY and CDR2 SMNVEV (reference sequence). The CDR3 DNA reads as TGTGCCAGCAGTGCCTCAGTAGGGGGCGTCACTGAAGCTTTCTTT. This translates into CASSASVGGVTEAFF.

Here the CDR3 reads CASSIPGREQETQYF. As DNA, the CDR3 is TGTGCCAGCAGCATACCGGGACGGGAACAAGAGACCCAGTACTTC. J is TRBJ2-5 and V is TRBV7-9; the D gene could be TRBD1 or TRBD2 (5 bases each). V was cut by 5 bases and J by 2 bases, with 15 bases left in between. CDR1 is SEHNR and CDR2 is FQNEAQ in the germline V gene (reference sequence). The CDR3 runs to 15 residues.

V usage is TRBV7-8 and J usage is TRBJ2-1; TRBD2 might be the D (5 bases). The CDR3 spans 17 residues. Germline values: CDR1 SGHVS, CDR2 FQNEAQ. V lost 1 base, J lost 0 bases, and 13 bases lay in between. The CDR3 reads CASSLGKRQSSYNEQFF. DNA for the CDR3: TGTGCCAGCAGCTTAGGTAAGCGGCAGAGCTCCTACAATGAGCAGTTCTTC.

The V call is TRBV18, the J call TRBJ2-3; D not resolved. Looked up from germline, CDR1 is KGHSH and CDR2 is LQKENI. V was shortened by 2 bases and J by 0 bases, with 12 bases between the two germline ends. This CDR3 is 16 amino acids long. The CDR3 nucleotides read TGTGCCAGCTCACCAATTGACGATGCAAGCACAGATACGCAGTATTTT. Translation gives CASSPIDDASTDTQYF.

This clone appeared a single time. This chain connects TRBV5-1 to TRBJ2-1; 8 nucleotides line up with TRBD2. There are 16 residues in the CDR3. Germline-derived CDR1 and CDR2 are SGHRS and YFSETQ. The J segment lost 0 bases and the V segment lost 5 bases, leaving 7 bases of the junction unmatched. The CDR3 sequence: CASSGTRGNSYNEQFF. DNA for the CDR3: TGCGCCAGCAGTGGGACTAGAGGGAACTCCTACAATGAGCAGTTCTTC.

This chain joins TRBV29-1 and TRBJ2-3; 12 bases are a match to TRBD2. Germline lookup yields CDR1 SQVTM and CDR2 ANQGSEA. The CDR3 has 16 amino acids. The junction had 2 bases not matched to a gene; V was cut back by 1 base and J by 0 bases. CDR3 region: CSVEGTSGESTDTQYF. The CDR3 region has the DNA TGCAGCGTTGAAGGGACTAGCGGGGAAAGCACAGATACGCAGTATTTT.

This chain uses TRBV7-9 with TRBJ2-2, with D unclear. The CDR3 length is 16 residues. From germline, CDR1 is SEHNR and CDR2 FQNEAQ (reference sequence). Trimming removed 5 bases from V and 5 bases from J, with 18 bases in between. The CDR3 reads CASSPPGDRRTGELFF. CDR3 coding DNA: TGTGCCAGCAGCCCCCCAGGAGATCGTAGGACCGGGGAGCTGTTTTTT.

V gene TRBV5-1 combines with J gene TRBJ2-3, with 10 bases that match TRBD2. The junction had 10 bases not matched to a gene; V was cut back by 0 bases and J by 3 bases. This CDR3 spans 18 amino acids. Germline CDR1 is SGHRS and CDR2 is YFSETQ. As DNA, the CDR3 is TGCGCCAGCAGCTTGGCTAGCGGGAGTATCATGGGTACAGATACGCAGTATTTT. It specifies CASSLASGSIMGTDTQYF.